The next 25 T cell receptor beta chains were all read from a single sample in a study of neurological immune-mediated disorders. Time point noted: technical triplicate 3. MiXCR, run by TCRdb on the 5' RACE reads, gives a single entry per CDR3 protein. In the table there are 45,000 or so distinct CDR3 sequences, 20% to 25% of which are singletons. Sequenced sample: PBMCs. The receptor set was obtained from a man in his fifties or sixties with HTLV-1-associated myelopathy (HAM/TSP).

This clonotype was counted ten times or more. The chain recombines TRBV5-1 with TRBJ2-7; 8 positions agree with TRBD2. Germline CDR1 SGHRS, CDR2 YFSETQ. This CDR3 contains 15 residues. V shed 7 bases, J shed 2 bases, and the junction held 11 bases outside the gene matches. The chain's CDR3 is CASRKGREETYEQYF. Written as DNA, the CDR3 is TGCGCCAGCCGAAAGGGGCGGGAGGAAACCTACGAGCAGTACTTC.

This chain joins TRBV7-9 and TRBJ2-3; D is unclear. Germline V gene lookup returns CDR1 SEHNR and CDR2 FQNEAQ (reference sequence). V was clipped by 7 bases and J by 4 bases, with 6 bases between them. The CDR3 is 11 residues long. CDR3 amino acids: CASTGADTQYF. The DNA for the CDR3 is TGTGCCAGCACTGGCGCAGATACGCAGTATTTT.

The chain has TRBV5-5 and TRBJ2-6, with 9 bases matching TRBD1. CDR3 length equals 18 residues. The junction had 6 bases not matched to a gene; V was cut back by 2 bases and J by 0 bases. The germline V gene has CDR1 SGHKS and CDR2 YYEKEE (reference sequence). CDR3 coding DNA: TGTGCCAGCAGCTTCCAGGACAGGGGCCCCTCTGGGGCCAACGTCCTGACTTTC. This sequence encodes CASSFQDRGPSGANVLTF.

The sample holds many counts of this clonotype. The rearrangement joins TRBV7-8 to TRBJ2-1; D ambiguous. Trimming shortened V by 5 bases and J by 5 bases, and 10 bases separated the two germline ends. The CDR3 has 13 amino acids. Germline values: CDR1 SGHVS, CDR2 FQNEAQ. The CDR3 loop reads CASSQTRNNEQFF. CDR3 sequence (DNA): TGTGCCAGCAGCCAAACCAGGAACAATGAGCAGTTCTTC.

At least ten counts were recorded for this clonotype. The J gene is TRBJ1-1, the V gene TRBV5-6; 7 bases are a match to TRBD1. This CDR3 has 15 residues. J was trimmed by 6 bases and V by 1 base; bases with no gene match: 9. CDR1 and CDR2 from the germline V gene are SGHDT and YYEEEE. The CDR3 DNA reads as TGTGCCAGCAGCTTGTCTCCGACAGGGCTCGCTGAAGCTTTCTTT. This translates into CASSLSPTGLAEAFF.

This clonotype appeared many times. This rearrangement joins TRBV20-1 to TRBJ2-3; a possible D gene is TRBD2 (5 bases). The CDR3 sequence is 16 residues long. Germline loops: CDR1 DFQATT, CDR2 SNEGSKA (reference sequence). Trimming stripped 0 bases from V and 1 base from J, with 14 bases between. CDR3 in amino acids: CSARDEEGWGTDTQYF. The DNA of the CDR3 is TGCAGTGCTAGAGATGAAGAGGGATGGGGCACAGATACGCAGTATTTT.

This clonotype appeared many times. The CDR3 loop reads CASSSVQGPNTEAFF. The DNA of the CDR3 is TGTGCCAGCAGTTCTGTTCAGGGACCTAACACTGAAGCTTTCTTT. The chain carries TRBV25-1 and TRBJ1-1; tentatively, D is TRBD1 (5 bases). The CDR3 extends over 15 amino acids. Per the germline V gene, CDR1 is MGHDK and CDR2 is SYGVNS. Trimming cost V 5 bases and J 2 bases, with 15 bases left between them.

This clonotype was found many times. The CDR3 spells CSASSLAGGPTPLEQFF. The CDR3 DNA reads as TGCAGTGCTTCGTCCCTTGCGGGAGGGCCGACGCCCCTCGAGCAGTTCTTC. The chain couples TRBV20-1 to TRBJ2-1; 9 bases fit TRBD2. The CDR3 extends over 17 amino acids. CDR1 and CDR2 from the germline V gene are DFQATT and SNEGSKA (reference sequence). Trimming at V came to 5 bases and at J to 10 bases, leaving 21 bases not matched to a gene.

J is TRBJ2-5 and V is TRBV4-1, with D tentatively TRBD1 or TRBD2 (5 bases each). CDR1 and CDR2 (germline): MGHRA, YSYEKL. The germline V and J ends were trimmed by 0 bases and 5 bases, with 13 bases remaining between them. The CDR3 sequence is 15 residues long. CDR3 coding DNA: TGCGCCAGCAGCCAAGAAGGGGACCGTGGGGAGACCCAGTACTTC. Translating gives CASSQEGDRGETQYF.

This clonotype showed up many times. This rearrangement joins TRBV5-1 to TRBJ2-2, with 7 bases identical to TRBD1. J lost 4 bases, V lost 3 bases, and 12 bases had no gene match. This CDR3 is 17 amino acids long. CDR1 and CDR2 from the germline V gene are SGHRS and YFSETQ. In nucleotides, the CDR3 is TGCGCCAGCAGCTCCACCACAGGGGTTCAGGGCACCGGGGAGCTGTTTTTT. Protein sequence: CASSSTTGVQGTGELFF. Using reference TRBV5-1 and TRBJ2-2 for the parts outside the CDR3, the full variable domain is KAGVTQTPRYLIKTRGQQVTLSCSPISGHRSVSWYQQTPGQGLQFLFEYFSETQRNKGNFPGRFSGRQFSNSRSEMNVSTLELGDSALYLCASSSTTGVQGTGELFFGEGSRLTVL.

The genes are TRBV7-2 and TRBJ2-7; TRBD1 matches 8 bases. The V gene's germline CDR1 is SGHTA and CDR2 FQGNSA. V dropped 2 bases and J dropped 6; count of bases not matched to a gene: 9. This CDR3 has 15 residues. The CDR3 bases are TGTGCCAGCAGCTTATCCCGGGCAGGGGGCGGCGAGCAGTACTTC. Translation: CASSLSRAGGGEQYF.

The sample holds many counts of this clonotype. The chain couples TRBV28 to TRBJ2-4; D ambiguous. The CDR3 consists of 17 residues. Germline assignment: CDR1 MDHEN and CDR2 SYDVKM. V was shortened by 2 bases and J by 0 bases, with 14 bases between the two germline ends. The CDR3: CASSLPGQPGAKNIQYF. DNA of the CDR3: TGTGCCAGCAGTTTACCAGGCCAACCCGGAGCCAAAAACATTCAGTACTTC.

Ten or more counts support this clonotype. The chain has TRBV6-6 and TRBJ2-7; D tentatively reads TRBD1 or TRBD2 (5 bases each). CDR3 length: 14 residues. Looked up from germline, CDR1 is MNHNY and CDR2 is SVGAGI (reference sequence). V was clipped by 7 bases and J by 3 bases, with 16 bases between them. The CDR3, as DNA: TGTGCCAGCATCCCGGGACCTAGCCACTACGAGCAGTACTTC. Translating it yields CASIPGPSHYEQYF.

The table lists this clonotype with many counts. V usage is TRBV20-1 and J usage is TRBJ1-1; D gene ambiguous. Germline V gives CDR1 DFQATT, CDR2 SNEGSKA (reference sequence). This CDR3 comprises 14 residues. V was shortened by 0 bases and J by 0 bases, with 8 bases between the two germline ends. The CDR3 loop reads CSARDPNMNTEAFF. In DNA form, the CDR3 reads TGCAGTGCTAGAGACCCTAACATGAACACTGAAGCTTTCTTT.

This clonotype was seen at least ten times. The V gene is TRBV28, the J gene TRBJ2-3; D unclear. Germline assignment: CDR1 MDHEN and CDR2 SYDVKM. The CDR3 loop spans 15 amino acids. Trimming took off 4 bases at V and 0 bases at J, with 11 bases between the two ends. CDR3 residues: CASSSHSSSTDTQYF. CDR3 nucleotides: TGTGCCAGCAGTTCCCACAGTTCTAGCACAGATACGCAGTATTTT.

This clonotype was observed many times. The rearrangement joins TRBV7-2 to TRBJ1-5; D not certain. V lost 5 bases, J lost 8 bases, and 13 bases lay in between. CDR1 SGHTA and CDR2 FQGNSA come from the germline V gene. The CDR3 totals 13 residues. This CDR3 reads CASSVDMLKPQHF. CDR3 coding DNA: TGTGCCAGCAGCGTAGACATGCTTAAGCCCCAGCATTTT.

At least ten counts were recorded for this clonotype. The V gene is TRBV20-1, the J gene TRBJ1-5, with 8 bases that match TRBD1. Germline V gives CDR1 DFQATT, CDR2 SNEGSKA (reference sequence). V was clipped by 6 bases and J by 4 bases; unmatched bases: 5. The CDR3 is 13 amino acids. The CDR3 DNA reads TGCAGTGCGAGCCGGGACAGGAATCAGCCCCAGCATTTT. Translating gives CSASRDRNQPQHF.

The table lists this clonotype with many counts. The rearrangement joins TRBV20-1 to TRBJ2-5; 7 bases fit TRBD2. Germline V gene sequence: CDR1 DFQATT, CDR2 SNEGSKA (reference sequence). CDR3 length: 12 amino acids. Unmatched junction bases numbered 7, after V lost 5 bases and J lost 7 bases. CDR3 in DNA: TGCAGTGCTGATTCGACGGGGGGGACCCAGTACTTC. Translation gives CSADSTGGTQYF.

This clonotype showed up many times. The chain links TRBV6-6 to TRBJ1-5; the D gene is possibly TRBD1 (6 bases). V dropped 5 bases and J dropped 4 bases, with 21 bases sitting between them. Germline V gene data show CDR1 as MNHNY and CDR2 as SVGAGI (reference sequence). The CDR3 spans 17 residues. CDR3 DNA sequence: TGTGCCAGCAGTACCGACGGGGGGCGCGCAATAAATCAGCCCCAGCATTTT. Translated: CASSTDGGRAINQPQHF.

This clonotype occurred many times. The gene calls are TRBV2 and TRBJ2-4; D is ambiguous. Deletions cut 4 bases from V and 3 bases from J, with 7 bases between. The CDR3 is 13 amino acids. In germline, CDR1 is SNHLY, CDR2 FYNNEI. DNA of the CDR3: TGTGCCAGCAGTGGATGGGACAAAAACATTCAGTACTTC. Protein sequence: CASSGWDKNIQYF. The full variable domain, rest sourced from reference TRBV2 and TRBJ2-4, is EPEVTQTPSHQVTQMGQEVILRCVPISNHLYFYWYRQILGQKVEFLVSFYNNEISEKSEIFDDQFSVERPDGSNFTLKIRSTKLEDSAMYFCASSGWDKNIQYFGAGTRLSVL.

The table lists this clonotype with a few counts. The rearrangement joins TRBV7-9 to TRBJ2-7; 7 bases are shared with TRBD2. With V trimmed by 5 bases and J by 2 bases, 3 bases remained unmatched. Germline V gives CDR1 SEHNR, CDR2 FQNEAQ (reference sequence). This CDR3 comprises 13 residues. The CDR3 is CASSPSGTYEQYF. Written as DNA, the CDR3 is TGTGCCAGCAGCCCCAGCGGGACCTACGAGCAGTACTTC.

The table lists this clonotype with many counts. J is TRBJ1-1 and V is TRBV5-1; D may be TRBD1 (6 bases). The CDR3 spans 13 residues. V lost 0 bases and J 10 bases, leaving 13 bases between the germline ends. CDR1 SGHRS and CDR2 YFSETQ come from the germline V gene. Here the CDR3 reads CASSLGGTPRAFF. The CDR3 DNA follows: TGCGCCAGCAGCTTGGGAGGGACACCTAGAGCTTTCTTT.

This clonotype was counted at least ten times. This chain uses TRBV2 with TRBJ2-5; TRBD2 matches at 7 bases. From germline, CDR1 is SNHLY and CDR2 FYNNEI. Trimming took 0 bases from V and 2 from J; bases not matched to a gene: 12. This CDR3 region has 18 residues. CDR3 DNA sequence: TGTGCCAGCAGTGAAGCGGTGCGGCTAGCGGACCCACAAGAGACCCAGTACTTC. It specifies CASSEAVRLADPQETQYF.

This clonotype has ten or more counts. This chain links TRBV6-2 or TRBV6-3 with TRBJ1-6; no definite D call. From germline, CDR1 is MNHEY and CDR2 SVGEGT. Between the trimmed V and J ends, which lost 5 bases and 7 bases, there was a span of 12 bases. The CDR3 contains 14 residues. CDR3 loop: CASSQTSQNSPLHF. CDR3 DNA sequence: TGTGCCAGCAGTCAGACATCCCAGAATTCACCCCTCCACTTT.

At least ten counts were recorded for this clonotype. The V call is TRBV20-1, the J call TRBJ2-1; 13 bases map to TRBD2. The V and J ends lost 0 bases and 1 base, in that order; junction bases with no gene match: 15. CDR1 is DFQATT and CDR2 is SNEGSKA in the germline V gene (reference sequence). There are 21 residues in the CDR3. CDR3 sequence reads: CSARDPGLAGKPLGSYNEQFF. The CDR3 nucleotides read TGCAGTGCTAGAGACCCGGGACTAGCGGGAAAGCCATTAGGGTCCTACAATGAGCAGTTCTTC.